A selection of T cell receptor beta chains follows, all from one sample in a study of CD8 T cells in ankylosing spondylitis. TCRdb analysed the 5' RACE reads with MiXCR anew, one entry per CDR3 protein. The sample lists approximately 220,000 distinct CDR3 sequences, about a quarter occurring once. The material sequenced was blood, either unsorted or a sorted T cell fraction (not recorded which). These receptors came from a male donor with ankylosing spondylitis or in good health (not recorded which). Both conserved end residues are part of each CDR3. D genes are given only for firm matches. A clone size is listed for some rows: how often the clone was seen (once, few, many), or a class if it is expanded.

D	V	J	size	CDR3	DNA
NA	TRBV5-1	TRBJ1-1	many	CASSPREGGEAFF	TGCGCCAGCAGCCCACGAGAAGGGGGTGAAGCTTTCTTT
TRBD2	TRBV25-1	TRBJ2-5	NA	CASSLLAVF	TGTGCCAGCAGCCTTCTAGCGGTGTTC
TRBD2	TRBV5-1	TRBJ2-7	NA	CASSARLAGGEQYF	TGCGCCAGCAGCGCCAGACTAGCGGGAGGGGAGCAGTACTTC
NA	TRBV12-3/TRBV12-4	TRBJ2-7	many	CASSLMVTQGSIYEQYF	TGTGCCAGCAGTTTAATGGTTACCCAGGGATCCATCTACGAGCAGTACTTC
NA	TRBV28	TRBJ2-7	many	CASMAGFLYEQYF	TGTGCCAGCATGGCGGGCTTCCTTTACGAGCAGTACTTC
NA	TRBV5-1	TRBJ1-5	many	CASSPGGNQPQHF	TGCGCCAGCAGCCCAGGTGGGAATCAGCCCCAGCATTTT
NA	TRBV29-1	TRBJ1-1	NA	CSAAFLNTEAFF	TGCAGCGCCGCCTTTCTGAACACTGAAGCTTTCTTT
TRBD2	TRBV5-1	TRBJ2-1	many	CASSLAFTGLAGIAYNEQFF	TGCGCCAGCAGCTTGGCCTTTACAGGACTAGCGGGGATTGCCTACAATGAGCAGTTCTTC
TRBD2	TRBV20-1	TRBJ2-3	NA	CSARVGASGFGDTQYF	TGCAGTGCTAGAGTTGGGGCTAGCGGGTTTGGAGATACGCAGTATTTT
TRBD1	TRBV20-1	TRBJ1-5	NA	CSASRGTGGRFSNQPQHF	TGCAGTGCCTCCAGGGGGACAGGGGGCCGATTTAGCAATCAGCCCCAGCATTTT
TRBD2	TRBV6-1	TRBJ2-3	NA	CASTTLAATDTQYF	TGTGCCAGCACCACGCTAGCGGCAACAGATACGCAGTATTTT
TRBD2	TRBV7-2	TRBJ2-5	NA	CASSSRSLAEMGTQYF	TGTGCCAGCAGCTCGAGATCTCTAGCGGAGATGGGGACCCAGTACTTC
TRBD2	TRBV6-2/TRBV6-3	TRBJ2-1	many	CASTLGVSGRYGEQFF	TGTGCCAGCACCCTCGGAGTGAGCGGGAGGTACGGGGAGCAGTTCTTC
NA	TRBV4-2	TRBJ1-2	NA	CASSQEDYPLYGYTF	TGTGCCAGCAGCCAAGAGGATTACCCCCTCTATGGCTACACCTTC
NA	TRBV12-3/TRBV12-4	TRBJ2-7	many	CASSLQTGGEQYF	TGTGCCAGCAGTCTCCAGACCGGGGGTGAGCAGTACTTC
NA	TRBV20-1	TRBJ2-2	many	CSARAGHPGTGELFF	TGCAGTGCTAGAGCCGGACACCCCGGAACCGGGGAGCTGTTTTTT
NA	TRBV15	TRBJ2-2	NA	CATSRAAGELFF	TGTGCCACCAGCAGAGCTGCCGGGGAGCTGTTTTTT
TRBD1	TRBV9	TRBJ1-4	many	CASSATGTGTEKLFF	TGTGCCAGCAGCGCAACCGGGACAGGGACTGAAAAACTGTTTTTT
TRBD2	TRBV20-1	TRBJ2-1	NA	CSAGTSGTNNEQFF	TGCAGTGCTGGTACTAGCGGGACCAACAATGAGCAGTTCTTC
NA	TRBV4-3	TRBJ2-5	NA	CASSQGWGQRETQYF	TGCGCCAGCAGCCAAGGTTGGGGACAACGGGAGACCCAGTACTTC
TRBD2	TRBV20-1	TRBJ2-7	NA	CSARDIAGVHEQYF	TGCAGTGCTAGAGATATAGCGGGAGTGCACGAGCAGTACTTC
TRBD1	TRBV6-1	TRBJ1-6	many	CASSPGTESRPRNSPLHF	TGTGCCAGCAGCCCCGGGACAGAAAGCCGACCGCGGAATTCACCCCTCCACTTT
NA	TRBV29-1	TRBJ2-5	NA	CSVADSWYQETQYF	TGCAGCGTTGCGGACAGTTGGTACCAAGAGACCCAGTACTTC
TRBD1	TRBV12-3/TRBV12-4	TRBJ2-1	few	CACTRPFLPGQGYNEQFF	TGTGCCTGCACCCGGCCGTTCTTACCGGGACAGGGTTACAATGAGCAGTTCTTC
NA	TRBV15	TRBJ2-5	many	CATSRGQGLETQYF	TGTGCCACCAGCAGAGGGCAGGGGCTAGAGACCCAGTACTTC
NA	TRBV29-1	TRBJ2-1	NA	CSVRAGYNEQFF	TGCAGCGTCCGTGCGGGGTACAATGAGCAGTTCTTC
NA	TRBV5-1	TRBJ2-2	many	CASSLRGNGELFF	TGCGCCAGCAGCTTGCGAGGAAACGGGGAGCTGTTTTTT
NA	TRBV7-9	TRBJ1-4	NA	CASGPTFRGNEKLFF	TGTGCCAGCGGTCCTACCTTTCGGGGGAATGAAAAACTGTTTTTT
TRBD2	TRBV12-3/TRBV12-4	TRBJ2-1	few	CASGTSGTNEQFF	TGTGCCAGTGGGACTAGCGGGACTAATGAGCAGTTCTTC
TRBD1	TRBV7-3	TRBJ2-1	many	CASSSAGTGLNEQFF	TGTGCCAGCAGCTCCGCCGGGACAGGGCTCAATGAGCAGTTCTTC
TRBD1	TRBV10-3	TRBJ1-5	many	CAISEDGTGLNQPQHF	TGTGCCATCAGTGAGGATGGGACAGGACTCAATCAGCCCCAGCATTTT
NA	TRBV7-3	TRBJ2-6	many	CASSYRSSGANVLTF	TGTGCCAGCAGCTACAGGAGCTCTGGGGCCAACGTCCTGACTTTC
TRBD2	TRBV29-1	TRBJ2-7	many	CSVIISGRPEQYF	TGCAGCGTTATAATTAGCGGGAGGCCCGAGCAGTACTTC
NA	TRBV3-1	TRBJ2-5	NA	CASSQVRGARRQETQYF	TGTGCCAGCAGCCAAGTGAGAGGGGCGAGGCGTCAAGAGACCCAGTACTTC
NA	TRBV20-1	TRBJ2-7	few	CSALRQISYEQYF	TGCAGTGCTCTACGACAGATCTCCTACGAGCAGTACTTC
NA	TRBV5-6	TRBJ1-5	many	CASSLVSGSNQPQHF	TGTGCCAGCAGCTTGGTGTCAGGTAGCAATCAGCCCCAGCATTTT
TRBD1	TRBV4-3	TRBJ2-7	many	CASSPGTGAMYEQYF	TGCGCCAGCAGCCCTGGGACAGGGGCTATGTACGAGCAGTACTTC
TRBD2	TRBV20-1	TRBJ2-1	NA	CSARDGLAGVSYNEQFF	TGCAGTGCTAGAGACGGACTAGCGGGAGTGTCCTACAATGAGCAGTTCTTC
NA	TRBV11-2	TRBJ2-5	few	CASSLDYMLSNQETQYF	TGTGCCAGCAGCTTAGATTATATGTTATCCAACCAAGAGACCCAGTACTTC
TRBD1	TRBV5-1	TRBJ1-5	NA	CASSLDGGGGGQPQHF	TGCGCCAGCAGCTTGGATGGAGGGGGCGGAGGACAGCCCCAGCATTTT
TRBD2	TRBV25-1	TRBJ2-3	few	CASSVSGGTDTQYF	TGTGCCAGCAGTGTTAGCGGGGGCACAGATACGCAGTATTTT
NA	TRBV7-9	TRBJ2-1	NA	CASSTQGFEQFF	TGTGCCAGCAGTACACAGGGTTTTGAGCAGTTCTTC
TRBD2	TRBV7-9	TRBJ2-7	many	CASSLAASGDYEQYF	TGTGCCAGCAGCTTAGCGGCTAGCGGAGATTACGAGCAGTACTTC
NA	TRBV29-1	TRBJ2-7	once	CSVVGMRRSEQYF	TGCAGCGTTGTGGGTATGCGGCGCTCCGAGCAGTACTTC
TRBD1	TRBV5-1	TRBJ2-3	many	CASSPGQPSTDTQYF	TGCGCCAGCAGCCCGGGACAGCCGAGCACAGATACGCAGTATTTT
NA	TRBV5-4	TRBJ2-2	many	CASSGTLNTGELFF	TGTGCCAGCTCCGGGACATTGAACACCGGGGAGCTGTTTTTT
NA	TRBV2	TRBJ2-7	many	CASRGDGTYEQYF	TGTGCCAGCAGAGGGGACGGAACCTACGAGCAGTACTTC
TRBD1	TRBV7-2	TRBJ2-3	NA	CASSLAPRTGGRTDTQYF	TGTGCCAGCAGCTTAGCGCCGCGGACAGGGGGAAGGACAGATACGCAGTATTTT
NA	TRBV29-1	TRBJ2-3	many	CSVRTDTQYF	TGCAGCGTTCGGACAGATACGCAGTATTTT
NA	TRBV6-1	TRBJ2-7	few	CASSISLSAASYEQYF	TGTGCCAGCAGCATAAGCCTCAGCGCAGCCTCCTACGAGCAGTACTTC
TRBD1	TRBV20-1	TRBJ1-2	NA	CSARGDRVHYGYTF	TGCAGTGCTAGGGGGGACAGGGTACACTATGGCTACACCTTC
TRBD1	TRBV5-6	TRBJ2-5	NA	CASSFGQGQETQYF	TGTGCCAGCAGCTTCGGACAGGGCCAAGAGACCCAGTACTTC
NA	TRBV6-1	TRBJ2-7	many	CASMTPGSSYEQYF	TGTGCCAGCATGACCCCCGGAAGCTCCTACGAGCAGTACTTC
NA	TRBV29-1	TRBJ2-7	NA	CSVGNYEQYF	TGCAGCGTTGGAAATTACGAGCAGTACTTC
NA	TRBV7-3	TRBJ2-1	NA	CASSPGYGSEQFF	TGTGCCAGCAGCCCTGGATACGGGAGTGAGCAGTTCTTC
NA	TRBV20-1	TRBJ1-3	many	CSVHGVNTIYF	TGCAGCGTGCATGGAGTAAACACCATATATTTT
NA	TRBV29-1	TRBJ2-7	few	CSVEGISGGRAEQYF	TGCAGCGTTGAAGGGATTAGCGGTGGAAGGGCCGAGCAGTACTTC